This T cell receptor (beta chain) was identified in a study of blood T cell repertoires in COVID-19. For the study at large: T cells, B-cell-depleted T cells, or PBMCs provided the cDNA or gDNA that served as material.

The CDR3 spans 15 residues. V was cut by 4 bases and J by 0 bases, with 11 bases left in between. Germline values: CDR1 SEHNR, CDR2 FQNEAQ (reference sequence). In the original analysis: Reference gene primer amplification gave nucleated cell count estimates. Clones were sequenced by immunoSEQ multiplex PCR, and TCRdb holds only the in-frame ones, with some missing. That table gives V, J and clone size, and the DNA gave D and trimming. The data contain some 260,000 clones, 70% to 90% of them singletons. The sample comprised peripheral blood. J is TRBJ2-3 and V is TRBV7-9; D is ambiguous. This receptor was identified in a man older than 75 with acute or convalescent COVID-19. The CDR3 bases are TGTGCCAGCAGCTCCCGGTTCTTTAGCACAGATACGCAGTATTTT. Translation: CASSSRFFSTDTQYF.